This TCR beta chain was documented in a study of blood T cell repertoires in COVID-19. Study details: Acute and convalescent COVID-19 samples came from the United States, Italy and Spain. Nucleic acid was either cDNA or gDNA, and it came from T cells, B-cell-depleted T cells, or PBMCs.

Authors' methods: The assay estimated nucleated cells by amplifying reference gene primers. Assay: immunoSEQ multiplex PCR; the TCRdb copy retains only in-frame clones and omits some. V and J calls and clone size are copied from that table; D and trimming were computed from the DNA. This sample has around 100,000 clones, with around nine tenths found just once. The sequence was obtained from a man aged 45-65 years with active or convalescent COVID-19. The sequencing sample was made of peripheral blood.

CDR3 nucleotides: TGTGCCAGCAGTAGGGACAGGGGAATAGATGAGCAGTTCTTC. The encoded protein is CASSRDRGIDEQFF. The rearrangement links TRBV2 to TRBJ2-1; TRBD1 aligns across 10 bases. This CDR3 has 14 amino acids. Germline V gives CDR1 SNHLY, CDR2 FYNNEI. V lost 5 bases and J lost 8; bases outside the gene matches: 6. Using reference TRBV2 and TRBJ2-1 for the parts outside the CDR3, the full variable domain is EPEVTQTPSHQVTQMGQEVILRCVPISNHLYFYWYRQILGQKVEFLVSFYNNEISEKSEIFDDQFSVERPDGSNFTLKIRSTKLEDSAMYFCASSRDRGIDEQFFGPGTRLTVL.